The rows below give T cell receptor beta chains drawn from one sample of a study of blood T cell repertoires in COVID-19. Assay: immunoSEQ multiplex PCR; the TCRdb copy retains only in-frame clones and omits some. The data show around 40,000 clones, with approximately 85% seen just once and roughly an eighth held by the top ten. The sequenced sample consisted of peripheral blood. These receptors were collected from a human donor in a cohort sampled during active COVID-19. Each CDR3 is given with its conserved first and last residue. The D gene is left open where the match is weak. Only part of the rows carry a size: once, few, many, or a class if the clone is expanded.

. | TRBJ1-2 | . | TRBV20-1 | CSASLRGGYGYTF | TGCAGTGCTAGTTTAAGGGGAGGGTATGGCTACACCTTC
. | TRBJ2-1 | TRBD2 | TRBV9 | CASSVAGGGYNEQFF | TGTGCCAGCAGCGTAGCGGGGGGGGGATACAATGAGCAGTTCTTC
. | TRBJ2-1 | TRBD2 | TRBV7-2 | CASSFGGYQIKFF | TGTGCCAGCAGCTTCGGGGGGTATCAAATAAAGTTCTTC
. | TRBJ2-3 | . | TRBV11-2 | CASSTEGLTDTQYF | TGTGCCAGCAGCACAGAGGGCCTCACAGATACGCAGTATTTT
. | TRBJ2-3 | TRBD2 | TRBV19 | CASSPRTSGGVTQYF | TGTGCCAGTAGTCCCCGGACTAGCGGGGGGGTGACGCAGTATTTT
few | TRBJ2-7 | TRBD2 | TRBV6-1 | CASSERLAGGFSSYEQYF | TGTGCCAGCAGTGAGAGACTAGCGGGGGGGTTCAGCTCCTACGAGCAGTACTTC
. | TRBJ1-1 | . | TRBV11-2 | CASSLGPGPRTEAFF | TGTGCCAGCAGCTTAGGCCCAGGGCCGAGGACTGAAGCTTTCTTT
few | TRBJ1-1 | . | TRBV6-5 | CASIPDAGTEAFF | TGTGCCAGCATTCCGGACGCGGGGACTGAAGCTTTCTTT
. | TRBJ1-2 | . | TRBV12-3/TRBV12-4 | CASSGGYGYTF | TGTGCCAGCAGCGGGGGCTATGGCTACACCTTC
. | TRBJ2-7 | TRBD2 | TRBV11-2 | CASSFSSGQYEQYF | TGTGCCAGCAGCTTTTCTAGCGGGCAATACGAGCAGTACTTC
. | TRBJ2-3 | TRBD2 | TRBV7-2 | CASSPGTSGGYYADTQYF | TGTGCCAGCAGCCCCGGGACTAGCGGGGGATACTACGCAGATACGCAGTATTTT
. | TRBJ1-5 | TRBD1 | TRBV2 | CASSEQGQGVSNQPQHF | TGTGCCAGCAGTGAACAAGGACAGGGTGTCAGCAATCAGCCCCAGCATTTT
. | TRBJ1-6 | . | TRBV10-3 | CAISESGGGSYNSPLHF | TGTGCCATCAGTGAGTCGGGGGGAGGCTCCTATAATTCACCCCTCCACTTT
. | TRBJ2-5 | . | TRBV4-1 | CASSQDVGGGSQYF | TGCGCCAGCAGCCAAGATGTAGGAGGAGGTTCCCAGTACTTC
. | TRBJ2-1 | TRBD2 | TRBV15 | CATSRPRLAGGNEQFF | TGTGCCACCAGCAGACCTAGACTAGCGGGGGGGAATGAGCAGTTCTTC
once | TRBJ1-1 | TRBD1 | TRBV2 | CAAGTGGTEAFF | TGTGCCGCGGGGACAGGGGGCACTGAAGCTTTCTTT
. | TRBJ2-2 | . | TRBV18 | CASSLRGMNTGELFF | TGTGCCAGCTCACTCCGGGGGATGAACACCGGGGAGCTGTTTTTT
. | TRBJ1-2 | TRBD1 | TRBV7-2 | CASSEAGGWGYTF | TGTGCCAGCAGCGAGGCAGGGGGCTGGGGCTACACCTTC
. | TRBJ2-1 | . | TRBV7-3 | CASSSGSNNEQFF | TGTGCCAGCAGCTCCGGGTCCAACAATGAGCAGTTCTTC
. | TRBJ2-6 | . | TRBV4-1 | CASSQSTTSSGANVLTF | TGCGCCAGCAGCCAGTCTACTACCTCCTCTGGGGCCAACGTCCTGACTTTC
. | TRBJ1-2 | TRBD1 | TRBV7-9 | CASSIDRGRGYTF | TGTGCCAGCAGCATAGACAGGGGGAGAGGCTACACCTTC
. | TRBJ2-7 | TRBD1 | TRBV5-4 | CASSLRQGDYEQYF | TGTGCCAGCAGCTTGCGGCAGGGGGACTACGAGCAGTACTTC
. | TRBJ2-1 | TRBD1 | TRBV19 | CASSITGGAGNEQFF | TGTGCCAGTAGTATCACAGGGGGCGCTGGGAATGAGCAGTTCTTC
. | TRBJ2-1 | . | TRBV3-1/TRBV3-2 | CASSQGSGLSYNEQFF | TGTGCCAGCAGCCAAGGCAGCGGCCTCTCCTACAATGAGCAGTTCTTC
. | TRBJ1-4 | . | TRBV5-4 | CASSLEASPNEKLFF | TGTGCCAGCAGCTTGGAAGCGTCGCCTAATGAAAAACTGTTTTTT
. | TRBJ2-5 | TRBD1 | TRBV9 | CASSLAQGVGETQYF | TGTGCCAGCAGCTTGGCACAGGGGGTTGGGGAGACCCAGTACTTC
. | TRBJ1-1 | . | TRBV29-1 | CSVEGHLNTEAFF | TGCAGCGTTGAGGGCCACCTGAACACTGAAGCTTTCTTT
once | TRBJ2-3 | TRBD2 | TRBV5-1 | CASSREGGPTDTQYF | TGCGCCAGCAGCCGGGAGGGGGGCCCCACAGATACGCAGTATTTT
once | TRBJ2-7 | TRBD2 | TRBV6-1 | CASSEAQERGGPYEQYF | TGTGCCAGCAGTGAAGCTCAAGAGCGGGGGGGCCCGTACGAGCAGTACTTC
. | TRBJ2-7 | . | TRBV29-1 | CSVKRDEQYF | TGCAGCGTTAAGAGGGACGAGCAGTACTTC
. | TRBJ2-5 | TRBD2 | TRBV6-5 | CASTRTSGGLETQYF | TGTGCCAGCACCCGGACTAGCGGGGGTCTGGAGACCCAGTACTTC